This T cell receptor beta chain was documented in a study of Graves' ophthalmopathy and Graves' hyperthyroidism. General study results and limits: Thyroid clonotypes that were expanded above 0.001 frequency mostly also appeared in blood.

TCR beta CDR3 amplification used RNA transcripts. Second-round multiplex PCR came after a first-round RT-PCR that employed HTBI primers. TCRdb recomputed calls from the multiplex PCR reads with MiXCR, one row per CDR3 protein. The data show 600,000 to 950,000 distinct CDR3 sequences, approximately 40% seen once. The CDR3 sequence is 13 residues long. Trimming took off 11 bases at V and 2 bases at J, with 13 bases between the two ends. The germline CDR1 and CDR2 sequences are LNHDA and SQIVND (reference sequence). About this clonotype: The antigen is undetermined.

Ophthalmopathy donors showed moderate-to-severe activity, CAS ≥3, NOSPECS ≥4 and a duration under 3 months. Certain patients, namely those with other autoimmune diseases, uncontrolled infections, pregnancy or lactation, were excluded. This clonotype was obtained from an adult man with Graves' ophthalmopathy. Sequences were obtained from peripheral blood. V usage is TRBV19 and J usage is TRBJ1-5, with D perhaps TRBD1 (5 bases). In DNA, the CDR3 is TGTGCCTGGAGTGTGGGGGGCAATCAGCCCCAGCATTTT. Its translation: CAWSVGGNQPQHF.